The source of this TCR beta chain is a study of technical replicates of blood from a few donors. The repertoire was sequenced with immunoSEQ multiplex PCR; TCRdb's copy has only in-frame clones and lacks some. The data show approximately 80,000 clones, around nine tenths seen once. Germline assignment: CDR1 SQVTM and CDR2 ANQGSEA. Germline trimming cut 6 bases from V and 8 bases from J; bases unmatched to any gene: 11. The CDR3 consists of 15 residues. This chain links TRBV29-1 with TRBJ2-1; 12 bases align to TRBD2. This TCR came from a human donor in good health. Sequencing used T cells isolated from PBMCs. For the CDR3, the DNA is TGCAGCGTCAGCTTCACGACTAGCGGGAGCTATGAGCAGTTCTTC. Translated, it gives CSVSFTTSGSYEQFF.